Below are 20 T cell receptor beta chains sequenced from a single sample in a study of technical replicates of blood from a few donors. The data were produced by immunoSEQ multiplex PCR, yet TCRdb's version contains in-frame clones alone and is incomplete. The data hold roughly 80,000 clones, with roughly 95% observed a single time. The specimen sequenced was T cells isolated from PBMCs. The receptors come from a human donor in good health.

The chain has TRBV28 and TRBJ2-2, with 7 bases identical to TRBD1. This CDR3 is built from 15 residues. Germline V CDR1 and CDR2: MDHEN, SYDVKM. V gave up 6 bases and J gave up 7 bases; unmatched junction bases: 11. The CDR3 nucleotides are TGTGCCAGCAGCCCCATCACAGGGGCTAACGGGGAGCTGTTTTTT. Its protein product is CASSPITGANGELFF.

This clone was seen only once. The chain carries TRBV9 and TRBJ2-7; D possibly corresponds to TRBD1 (6 bases). Looked up from germline, CDR1 is SGDLS and CDR2 is YYNGEE. V was trimmed by 4 bases and J by 2 bases, leaving 19 bases between them. The CDR3 loop spans 16 amino acids. CDR3 sequence (DNA): TGTGCCAGCAGCCCAAGAACAGGGTTTGGGACCTACGAGCAGTACTTC. It yields the protein CASSPRTGFGTYEQYF.

This chain uses TRBV5-5 with TRBJ1-5; D is ambiguous. The V gene's germline CDR1 is SGHKS and CDR2 YYEKEE (reference sequence). Trimming shortened V by 0 bases and J by 3 bases, and 7 bases separated the two germline ends. CDR3 length: 14 residues. The CDR3 sequence: CASSLVGDNQPQHF. The DNA for the CDR3 is TGTGCCAGCAGCTTGGTCGGGGACAATCAGCCCCAGCATTTT. Drawing the rest from reference TRBV5-5 and TRBJ1-5, the complete variable domain is DAGVTQSPTHLIKTRGQQVTLRCSPISGHKSVSWYQQVLGQGPQFIFQYYEKEERGRGNFPDRFSARQFPNYSSELNVNALLLGDSALYLCASSLVGDNQPQHFGDGTRLSIL.

The chain links TRBV5-1 to TRBJ1-2, with 11 bases lining up with TRBD1. The V gene end was trimmed by 6 bases and the J gene end by 5 bases; junction bases not matched to a gene: 3. Germline CDR1 reads SGHRS; CDR2 reads YFSETQ. The CDR3 length is 13 residues. The CDR3 nucleotides are TGCGCCAGCACCCGGGACAGGGGGTATGGCTACACCTTC. It codes for CASTRDRGYGYTF.

This chain uses TRBV18 with TRBJ1-1, with TRBD1 matching 9 bases. In germline, CDR1 is KGHSH, CDR2 LQKENI. The CDR3 spans 16 residues. Trimming took 3 bases from V and 0 from J; bases not matched to a gene: 5. The CDR3 DNA follows: TGTGCCAGCTCACCGGGACAGGGCCTAATGAACACTGAAGCTTTCTTT. This gives the protein CASSPGQGLMNTEAFF.

The rearrangement uses TRBV19 and TRBJ2-3; 13 bases are shared with TRBD2. Germline V gene data show CDR1 as LNHDA and CDR2 as SQIVND (reference sequence). CDR3 length equals 16 residues. The ends lost 6 bases at V and 6 bases at J; junction bases unmatched: 9. The DNA for the CDR3 is TGTGCCAGTAGCCAAAGACTAGCGGGAGGAGGGGATACGCAGTATTTT. It yields the protein CASSQRLAGGGDTQYF.

This clone was detected once. The rearrangement links TRBV11-2 to TRBJ2-1, with a possible D match to TRBD2 (5 bases). CDR3 size: 14 residues. V shed 3 bases and J shed 8 bases, with 14 bases lying between them. The germline CDR1 and CDR2 sequences are SGHAT and FQNNGV. CDR3 sequence reads: CASSFRGSSDEQFF. The CDR3 region has the DNA TGTGCCAGCAGCTTCCGTGGGAGTAGCGATGAGCAGTTCTTC.

This clone was detected once. The chain is built from TRBV2 and TRBJ2-5; 12 nucleotides align to TRBD2. The CDR3 covers 15 residues. V shed 4 bases, J shed 4 bases, and the junction held 4 bases outside the gene matches. CDR1 and CDR2 from the germline V gene are SNHLY and FYNNEI. CDR3 amino acids: CASSGLAGAGETQYF. The DNA of the CDR3 is TGTGCCAGCAGTGGACTAGCGGGAGCGGGAGAGACCCAGTACTTC.

The chain couples TRBV6-4 to TRBJ2-5; TRBD2 matches at 9 bases. The CDR3 covers 18 residues. V dropped 0 bases and J dropped 4; count of bases not matched to a gene: 12. CDR1 and CDR2 (germline): MRHNA, SNTAGT. The DNA of the CDR3 is TGTGCCAGCAGTGACTCGAATTCGGAGCGGGAGGTGGGAGAGACCCAGTACTTC. It yields the protein CASSDSNSEREVGETQYF.

The chain couples TRBV30 to TRBJ1-2, with TRBD1 matching 8 bases. Unmatched junction bases numbered 9, after V lost 5 bases and J lost 7 bases. This CDR3 contains 13 residues. The V gene's germline CDR1 is GTSNPN and CDR2 SVGIG (reference sequence). CDR3 residues: CAWAGTGGVGYTF. The CDR3 DNA sequence: TGTGCCTGGGCGGGGACAGGTGGTGTTGGCTACACCTTC.

CDR3 nucleotide sequence: TGTGCCAGCAGCGAGGTCCCCGGTTACGCCTACGAGCAGTACTTC. This translates into CASSEVPGYAYEQYF. This sequence joins TRBV5-5 and TRBJ2-7; D gene uncertain. The germline CDR1 and CDR2 sequences are SGHKS and YYEKEE (reference sequence). The CDR3 totals 15 residues. Between the trimmed V and J ends, which lost 4 bases and 2 bases, there was a span of 16 bases.

V usage is TRBV6-4 and J usage is TRBJ2-1; 9 bases are a match to TRBD2. Germline lookup yields CDR1 MRHNA and CDR2 SNTAGT. J was trimmed by 8 bases and V by 3 bases; bases with no gene match: 8. The CDR3 is 15 amino acids. For the CDR3, the DNA is TGTGCCAGCAGTGAGGAGGGACTAGCTGTCGATGAGCAGTTCTTC. Its protein is CASSEEGLAVDEQFF.

The chain recombines TRBV13 with TRBJ2-1; 10 nucleotides agree with TRBD2. Unmatched junction bases numbered 7, after V lost 5 bases and J lost 3 bases. Per the germline V gene, CDR1 is PRHDT and CDR2 is FYEKMQ (reference sequence). The CDR3 has 16 residues. The CDR3 here is CASSRRLAGLYNEQFF. The CDR3 DNA is TGTGCCAGCAGCCGAAGACTAGCGGGCCTCTACAATGAGCAGTTCTTC.

The chain recombines TRBV28 with TRBJ1-5; possible D gene TRBD1, 5 bases. V was trimmed by 10 bases and J by 3 bases, leaving 10 bases between them. Germline loops: CDR1 MDHEN, CDR2 SYDVKM. CDR3 size: 12 residues. The CDR3 DNA reads TGTGCCACCCGACAGTTCAATCAGCCCCAGCATTTT. It translates to CATRQFNQPQHF.

The J gene is TRBJ2-1, the V gene TRBV7-8; no reliable D call. Germline-derived CDR1 and CDR2 are SGHVS and FQNEAQ. The CDR3 runs to 12 residues. V was trimmed by 4 bases and J by 9 bases, leaving 10 bases between them. CDR3: CASSSNVVEQFF. The CDR3 nucleotides are TGTGCCAGCAGCTCTAATGTAGTTGAGCAGTTCTTC.

The gene calls are TRBV5-6 and TRBJ1-5; D might be TRBD1 (6 bases). V was cut by 3 bases and J by 0 bases, with 16 bases left in between. The CDR3 runs 17 residues. CDR1 is SGHDT and CDR2 is YYEEEE in the germline V gene. The CDR3 coding sequence is TGTGCCAGCAGCTCCTCCCGGGACACTTATAGCAATCAGCCCCAGCATTTT. This gives the protein CASSSSRDTYSNQPQHF.

The chain couples TRBV5-1 to TRBJ2-3; TRBD2 agrees at 11 bases. The CDR3 extends over 17 amino acids. Losses at the gene ends were 1 base for V and 0 bases for J; bases not matched to a gene: 4. In germline, CDR1 is SGHRS, CDR2 YFSETQ. CDR3 in DNA: TGCGCCAGCAGCTTGCTAGCGGGAGGTGTTAGCACAGATACGCAGTATTTT. Translated: CASSLLAGGVSTDTQYF.

This sequence joins TRBV15 and TRBJ1-1, with D unresolved. Looked up from germline, CDR1 is LNHNV and CDR2 is YYDKDF (reference sequence). The CDR3 has 13 residues. Trimming took 0 bases from V and 5 from J, leaving 7 bases between them. CDR3 in amino acids: CATSRESGTEAFF. In DNA form, the CDR3 reads TGTGCCACCAGCAGAGAGTCGGGGACTGAAGCTTTCTTT. Complete variable domain (other parts from reference TRBV15 and TRBJ1-1): DAMVIQNPRYQVTQFGKPVTLSCSQTLNHNVMYWYQQKSSQAPKLLFHYYDKDFNNEADTPDNFQSRRPNTSFCFLDIRSPGLGDTAMYLCATSRESGTEAFFGQGTRLTVV.

V usage is TRBV9 and J usage is TRBJ1-5; 7 bases line up with TRBD1. The germline V gene encodes CDR1 SGDLS and CDR2 YYNGEE. The trim removed 2 bases at V and 3 bases at J, leaving 8 bases unmatched. The CDR3 totals 16 residues. The CDR3 reads CASSVGGGQHNQPQHF. The CDR3 DNA reads as TGTGCCAGCAGCGTCGGGGGGGGACAGCACAATCAGCCCCAGCATTTT.

The J gene is TRBJ2-2, the V gene TRBV6-5; possible D gene TRBD1, 6 bases. The CDR3 sequence is 15 residues long. The V gene lost 0 bases and the J gene lost 7 bases, with 12 bases spanning the gap. CDR1 and CDR2 (germline): MNHEY, SVGAGI. CDR3 region: CASSYSTQGHGELFF. The CDR3, as DNA: TGTGCCAGCAGTTACTCGACCCAGGGACACGGGGAGCTGTTTTTT.